This entry features one T cell receptor beta chain sequence. Per the original data handling: Estimated nucleated cell counts came from reference gene primer amplification. TCRdb's table, derived via immunoSEQ multiplex PCR, lists solely in-frame clones and lacks some. The D gene and trimming were derived from the DNA, and the V and J assignments and clone size from that table. The sample records 150,000 to 180,000 clones, around 83% being singletons. This specimen comes from a study of blood T cell repertoires in COVID-19. Study-wide background: COVID-19 samples from acute and convalescent phases originated in the United States, Italy and Spain. Sample material is recorded as cDNA or gDNA derived from T cells, B-cell-depleted T cells, or PBMCs.

The origin of this receptor is a woman aged 55-75 years with COVID-19, enrolled during active disease. Sequencing was done on a sample of peripheral blood.

The CDR3 sequence: CASSLRVLRSPATQLNNEQFF. The CDR3 DNA sequence: TGTGCCAGCAGCTTACGGGTTTTAAGAAGCCCAGCTACCCAGCTGAACAATGAGCAGTTCTTC. The gene calls are TRBV7-8 and TRBJ2-1; D not resolved. The CDR3 contains 21 residues. V shed 2 bases and J shed 5 bases, with 31 bases lying between them. Germline lookup yields CDR1 SGHVS and CDR2 FQNEAQ.